This T cell receptor beta chain was sequenced for a study of patients and donors after allogeneic stem cell transplantation. Trimming removed 4 bases at V and 6 bases at J, with 10 bases between. CDR3 size: 13 residues. CDR1 and CDR2 from the germline V gene are KGHDR and SFDVKD. Via MiXCR, TCRdb re-called the RT-PCR reads, giving one row per CDR3 protein. The table has about 100,000 distinct CDR3 sequences, over 30% seen once. This clonotype was counted between two and nine times. Sequencing was done on a sample of blood, either unsorted or a sorted T cell fraction (not recorded which). This chain uses TRBV24-1 with TRBJ2-3; D possibly corresponds to TRBD2 (6 bases). The sequence came from a human donor who was either an allogeneic HSCT recipient or a stem cell or donor lymphocyte infusion donor (not recorded which). It is not recorded whose cells these are; they may come from a transplant donor. In DNA, the CDR3 is TGTGCCACCAGTGACGGAGGGCGCGATACGCAGTATTTT. Translated, it gives CATSDGGRDTQYF.